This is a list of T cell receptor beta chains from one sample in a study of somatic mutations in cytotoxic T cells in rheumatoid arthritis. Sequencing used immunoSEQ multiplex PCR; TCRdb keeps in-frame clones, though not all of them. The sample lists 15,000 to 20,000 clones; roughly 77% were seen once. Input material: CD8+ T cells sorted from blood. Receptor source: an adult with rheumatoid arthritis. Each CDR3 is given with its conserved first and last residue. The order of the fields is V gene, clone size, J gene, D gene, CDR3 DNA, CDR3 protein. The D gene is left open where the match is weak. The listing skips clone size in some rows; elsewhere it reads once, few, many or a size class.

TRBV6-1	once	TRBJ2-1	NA	TGTGCCAGCAGGGAAGCGGCGAGCTCCTACAATGAGCAGTTCTTC	CASREAASSYNEQFF
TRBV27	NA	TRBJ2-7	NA	TGTGCCAGCAGTTCGGGTAGCTACGAGCAGTACTTC	CASSSGSYEQYF
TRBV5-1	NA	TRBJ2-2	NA	TGCGCCAGCAGCTTGGAGGGTACCGGGGAGCTGTTTTTT	CASSLEGTGELFF
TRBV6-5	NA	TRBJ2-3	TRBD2	TGTGCCAGCTCAGCGGGAGGGCCGGCAGATACGCAGTATTTT	CASSAGGPADTQYF
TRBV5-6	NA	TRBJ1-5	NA	TGTGCCAGCAGCTTGGGGGGAGATCAGCCCCAGCATTTT	CASSLGGDQPQHF
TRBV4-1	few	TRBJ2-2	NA	TGCGCCAGCAGCCGACAGGTCGTGGGCACCGGGGAGCTGTTTTTT	CASSRQVVGTGELFF
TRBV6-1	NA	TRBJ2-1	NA	TGTGCCAGCAGTGACCCTCCGGGACTCCCTTTTAATGAGCAGTTCTTC	CASSDPPGLPFNEQFF
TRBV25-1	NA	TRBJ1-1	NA	TGTGCCAGCAGTGACAATGCCCCGTGGGAAGCTTTCTTT	CASSDNAPWEAFF
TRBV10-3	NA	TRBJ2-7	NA	TGTGCCATCGGAAACGGACAAGTTTATGAGCAGTACTTC	CAIGNGQVYEQYF
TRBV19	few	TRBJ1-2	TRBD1	TGTGCCAGTAGTAAGGGACAGGGGAACGACTATGGCTACACCTTC	CASSKGQGNDYGYTF
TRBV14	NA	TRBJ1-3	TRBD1	TGTGCCAGCAGCCAGCCAGGGACAGGAGAATTTGGAAACACCATATATTTT	CASSQPGTGEFGNTIYF
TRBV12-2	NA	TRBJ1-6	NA	TGTGCAAGTCGCTTAGCAATACCAGCAATAAGCTCCTATAATTCACCCCTCCACTTT	CASRLAIPAISSYNSPLHF
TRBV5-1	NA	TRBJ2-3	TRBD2	TGCGCCAGCAGTTTATATCAAGCGGGGGGAGCAGATACGCAGTATTTT	CASSLYQAGGADTQYF
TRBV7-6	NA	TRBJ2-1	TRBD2	TGTGCCAGCAGCTTAGCACTAGCGGGAGTCAATGAGCAGTTCTTC	CASSLALAGVNEQFF
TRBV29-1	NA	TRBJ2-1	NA	TGCAGCGTTGCGGCAGGGCTAAATGAGCAGTTCTTC	CSVAAGLNEQFF
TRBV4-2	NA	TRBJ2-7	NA	TGTGCCAGCAGCCAAGTTGCGGTTATATCCTCCTACGAGCAGTACTTC	CASSQVAVISSYEQYF
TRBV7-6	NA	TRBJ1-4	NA	TGTGCCAGCAGCTTGTCGGGGGGTAGTGAAAAACTGTTTTTT	CASSLSGGSEKLFF
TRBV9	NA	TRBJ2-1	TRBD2	TGTGCCAGCAGCGTACTAGCGGGTGACAATGAGCAGTTCTTC	CASSVLAGDNEQFF
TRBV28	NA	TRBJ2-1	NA	TGTGCCAGCAGTTCTTATGGGGGGCCAACCTACAATGAGCAGTTCTTC	CASSSYGGPTYNEQFF
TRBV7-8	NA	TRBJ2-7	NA	TGTGCCAGCAGCTTAGGCGGGCCCGCCTACGAGCAGTACTTC	CASSLGGPAYEQYF
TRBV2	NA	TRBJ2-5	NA	TGTGCCAGCAGTGAAGCCCTGATGTTTCGGGGTTCTTACTTC	CASSEALMFRGSYF
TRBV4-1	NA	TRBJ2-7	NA	TGCGCCAGCAGCCCCCGGGACCGGCCCTCCGAGCAGTACTTC	CASSPRDRPSEQYF
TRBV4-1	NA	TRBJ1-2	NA	TGCGCCAGCAGCCCCCTCGTTGTAGGGGGTATCCCCTATGGCTACACCTTC	CASSPLVVGGIPYGYTF
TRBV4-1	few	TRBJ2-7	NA	TGCGCCAGCAGCCAGCCGGACGGATTCTCCTACGAGCAGTACTTC	CASSQPDGFSYEQYF
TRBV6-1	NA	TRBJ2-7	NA	TGTGCCAGCCTAACCGGGACCTCCGCGTACGAGCAGTACTTC	CASLTGTSAYEQYF
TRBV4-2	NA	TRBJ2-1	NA	TGTGCCAGCAGCCAAGGAGGGGCTGAGCAGTTCTTC	CASSQGGAEQFF
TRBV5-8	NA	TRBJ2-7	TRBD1	TGTGCCAGCAGCTTGGGGACAGGGGGGTATACCTACGAGCAGTACTTC	CASSLGTGGYTYEQYF
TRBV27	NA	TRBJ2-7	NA	TGTGCCAGCCTTAGCACAGAGACCTACGAGCAGTACTTC	CASLSTETYEQYF
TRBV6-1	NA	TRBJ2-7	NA	TGTGCCAGCAGTGGGGGAACAACCGAGCAGTACTTC	CASSGGTTEQYF
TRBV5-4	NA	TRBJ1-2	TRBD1	TGTGCCAGCAGCTCCTCCGGGACAGGGAATGGCTACACCTTC	CASSSSGTGNGYTF
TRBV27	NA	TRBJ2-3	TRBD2	TGTGCCAGCAGTGTTTTACTAGCGGGAGGGCCTTCAGATACGCAGTATTTT	CASSVLLAGGPSDTQYF
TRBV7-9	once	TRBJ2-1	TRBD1	TGTGCCAGCAGCGGGAAGACAGGGGGACGATACAATGAGCAGTTCTTC	CASSGKTGGRYNEQFF
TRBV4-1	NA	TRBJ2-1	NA	TGCGCCAGCAGCCAAGATGACCAGGTGGCGGCAGGGCTCTCCTACAATGAGCAGTTCTTC	CASSQDDQVAAGLSYNEQFF
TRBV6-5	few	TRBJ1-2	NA	TGTGCCAGCAGAAGGGGGGTTGGCAACTATGGCTACACCTTC	CASRRGVGNYGYTF
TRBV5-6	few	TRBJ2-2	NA	TGTGCCAGCACCCTCTTTTTAGCGATGAACACCGGGGAGCTGTTTTTT	CASTLFLAMNTGELFF
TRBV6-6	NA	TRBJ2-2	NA	TGTGCCAGCAGTTACTCTATCAGGGGAGAGGGGGAGCTGTTTTTT	CASSYSIRGEGELFF
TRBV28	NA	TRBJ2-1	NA	TGTGCCAGCAGCCCTAACTACAATGAGCAGTTCTTC	CASSPNYNEQFF